This TCR beta chain was retrieved from a study of blood T cell dynamics during melanoma immunotherapy. Study in general: Standard first-line treatment here was pembrolizumab or nivolumab plus ipilimumab in metastatic melanoma.

Time point of the sample: week 3, after first cycle of checkpoint inhibitor. One draw preceded checkpoint blockade; another followed its first cycle at week 3. TCRdb's table, derived via immunoSEQ multiplex PCR, lists solely in-frame clones and lacks some. Among over 15,000 clones listed, around nine tenths were seen once. This CDR3 is 15 amino acids long. J lost 7 bases, V lost 3 bases, and 9 bases had no gene match. Looked up from germline, CDR1 is SGHDT and CDR2 is YYEEEE. The material sequenced was blood, taken from a patient treated with checkpoint blockade. V gene TRBV5-6 combines with J gene TRBJ1-4; 7 bases align to TRBD1. This sequence originates from a human donor with melanoma. The CDR3 region has the DNA TGTGCCAGCAGCTCTACAGGGGTCGGTTCTGAAAAACTGTTTTTT. Translating gives CASSSTGVGSEKLFF.